The present T cell receptor beta chain was sequenced within a study of T cell changes during pregnancy in multiple sclerosis (dated by TCRdb to between 2019 and 2020). Notes on the research overall: The study looked at changes in the T cell repertoire across pregnancy in women with multiple sclerosis.

Library prep was done by the immunoSEQ multiplex PCR assay. As stored in TCRdb, this immuneACCESS dataset retains in-frame rearrangements with V and J assigned. A fraction of the clones does not appear; measured against another copy, unresolved V genes explain less than half of the discrepancy, and the remainder lacks a known reason. The table for this sample lists about 60,000 clones; roughly nine tenths of them were counted only once. The ten largest clones take up around 0.9% of the sample. Including cysteine and phenylalanine, the CDR3 has 13 amino acids. Only CDR3 DNA remains: 39 bases, in frame from the first base. V is clipped by 1 base and J by 7 bases, and the sequence between their germline boundaries is 10 bases long. From the germline V gene, CDR1 is SGHVS and CDR2 is FNYEAQ. About this clone itself: Its binding antigen is unknown. Qualities for individual bases were not recorded, and no much larger clone is one base off.

Sequencing used peripheral blood, obtained before pregnancy. This sequence was found in a female donor with multiple sclerosis, enrolled in a pregnancy study. The sequence links TRBV7-6 to TRBJ1-2, with the D gene too uncertain to name. The nucleotide sequence is TGTGCCAGCAGCTTAGATCGGGTTGGTGGCTACACCTTC. Its translation reads: CASSLDRVGGYTF.